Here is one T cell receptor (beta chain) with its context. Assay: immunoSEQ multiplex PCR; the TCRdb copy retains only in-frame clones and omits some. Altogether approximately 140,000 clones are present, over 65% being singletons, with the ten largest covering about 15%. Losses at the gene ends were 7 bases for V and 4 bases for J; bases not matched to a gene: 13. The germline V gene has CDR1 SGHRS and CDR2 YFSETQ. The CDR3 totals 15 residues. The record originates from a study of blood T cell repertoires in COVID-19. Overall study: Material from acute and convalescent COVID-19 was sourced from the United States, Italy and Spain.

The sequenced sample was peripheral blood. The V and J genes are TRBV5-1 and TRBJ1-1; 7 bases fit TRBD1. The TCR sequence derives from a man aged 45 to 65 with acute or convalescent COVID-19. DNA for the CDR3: TGCGCCAGCGGGAGACAGGGCCGGGATCCCACTGAAGCTTTCTTT. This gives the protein CASGRQGRDPTEAFF.